This TCR beta chain was recovered during a study of response to subunit inactivated influenza vaccine. TCRdb re-called the RT-PCR reads with MiXCR, one entry per CDR3 protein. The table includes 150,000 to 200,000 distinct CDR3 sequences, 9.5% to 15% detected once. The ends lost 1 base at V and 10 bases at J; junction bases unmatched: 6. The CDR3 length is 15 residues. CDR1 and CDR2 (germline): MRHNA, SNTAGT. There are a few counts of this clonotype. The same specimen was also included in a second study, on T cells expressing NK-cell markers. That study adds: UMIs were included in TCR beta cDNA generated by 5'RACE template switching. Within the sequenced cohort of eight donors, seven exhibited HCMV seropositivity and one was seronegative.

The clonotype was recovered from a man aged 50 to 60 who received an inactivated influenza vaccine. The sample here was CD8+ T cells sorted from PBMCs, taken roughly 12 days after vaccination. The chain links TRBV6-4 to TRBJ2-1, with 11 bases matching TRBD1. CDR3 DNA: TGTGCCAGCAGTGACTGGACAGGGGGCCGGCAGGAGCAGTTCTTC. Its translation: CASSDWTGGRQEQFF.